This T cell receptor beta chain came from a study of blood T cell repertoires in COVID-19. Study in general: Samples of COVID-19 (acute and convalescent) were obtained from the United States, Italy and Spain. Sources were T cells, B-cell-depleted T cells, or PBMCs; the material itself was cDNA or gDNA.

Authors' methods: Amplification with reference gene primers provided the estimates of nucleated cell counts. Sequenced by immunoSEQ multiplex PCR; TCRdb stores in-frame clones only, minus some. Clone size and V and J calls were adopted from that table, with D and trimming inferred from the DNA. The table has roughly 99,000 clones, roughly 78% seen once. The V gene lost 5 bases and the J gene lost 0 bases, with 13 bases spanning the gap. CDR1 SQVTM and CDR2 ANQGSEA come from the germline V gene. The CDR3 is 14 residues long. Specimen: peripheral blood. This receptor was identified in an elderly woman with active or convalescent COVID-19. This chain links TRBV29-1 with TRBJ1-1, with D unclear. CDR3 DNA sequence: TGCAGCGTTCCCGAGGGCTCCTTGAACACTGAAGCTTTCTTT. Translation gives CSVPEGSLNTEAFF.